The 29 T cell receptor beta chains reported below all come from one sample, sequenced in a study of shared clonotypes between healthy human individuals. Repertoires were generated with immunoSEQ multiplex PCR, while TCRdb's copy carries only in-frame clones and drops some. In the table there are 850,000 to 1,100,000 clones, approximately 75% of which are singletons. Source material: memory CD4+ T cells from PBMCs. The subset: CD45RA-negative fraction. The receptors derive from a man between 18 and 29 years old in good health. Some clones in this sample may be carry-over from other donors' samples.

The sample holds a few counts of this clone. The V and J genes are TRBV7-2 and TRBJ2-5, with D unresolved. With 4 bases removed from V and 5 bases from J, the gap between germline ends came to 11 bases. This CDR3 has 13 amino acids. Germline V gives CDR1 SGHTA, CDR2 FQGNSA. The CDR3 region has the DNA TGTGCCAGCAGCTCGGCTAGTAGGGAGACCCAGTACTTC. It translates to CASSSASRETQYF.

The gene calls are TRBV6-6 and TRBJ2-2; 11 nucleotides agree with TRBD1. The CDR3 totals 14 residues. V lost 9 bases to trimming and J lost 6 bases; unmatched junction nucleotides: 6. Germline CDR1 is MNHNY and CDR2 is SVGAGI (reference sequence). CDR3 in amino acids: CASYWGQGAGELFF. CDR3 sequence (DNA): TGTGCCAGTTATTGGGGACAGGGGGCCGGGGAGCTGTTTTTT.

This clone occurred many times. The genes are TRBV29-1 and TRBJ1-2, with 12 bases that match TRBD1. Germline CDR1 and CDR2: SQVTM and ANQGSEA. CDR3 size: 14 residues. After removal of 1 base from V and 9 bases from J, the junction contained 6 bases not matched to a gene. CDR3 protein: CSVEGSGTGGRYTF. The CDR3 DNA reads as TGCAGCGTTGAAGGCTCCGGGACAGGGGGCCGCTACACCTTC.

The genes are TRBV5-3 and TRBJ2-7, with D perhaps assigned TRBD1 or TRBD2 (5 bases each). TRBV5-3 has ORF status, its function being uncertain. CDR3 length: 14 residues. Trimming removed 5 bases at V and 0 bases at J, with 12 bases between. The CDR3 nucleotides are TGTGCCAGAAGGGGACCGAGCCCCTCCTACGAGCAGTACTTC. Protein product: CARRGPSPSYEQYF.

The gene calls are TRBV12-5 and TRBJ2-3; no clear D. The V gene's germline CDR1 is LGHNT and CDR2 FRNRAP. The CDR3 has 12 residues. Trimming removed 5 bases from V and 7 bases from J, with 10 bases in between. The CDR3 DNA follows: TGTGCTAGTGGTCTACTGGGGAATACGCAGTATTTT. This codes for CASGLLGNTQYF.

The chain has TRBV7-3 and TRBJ1-2, with TRBD1 as a possible D gene (5 bases). CDR1 and CDR2 (germline): SGHTA, FQGTGA. Trimming removed 4 bases from V and 2 bases from J, with 14 bases in between. The CDR3 contains 15 residues. The CDR3 reads CASSYRGLGNYGYTF. The CDR3 DNA is TGTGCCAGCAGCTATAGGGGCCTGGGGAACTATGGCTACACCTTC.

This clone was seen only a few times. The rearrangement uses TRBV18 and TRBJ1-6; D is ambiguous. The germline V gene encodes CDR1 KGHSH and CDR2 LQKENI. V lost 2 bases to trimming and J lost 9 bases, with 5 bases between them. This CDR3 is built from 12 residues. CDR3 DNA sequence: TGTGCCAGCTCACCAGGGAGTTCACCCCTCCACTTT. It translates to CASSPGSSPLHF.

The chain carries TRBV28 and TRBJ2-3, with D perhaps matching TRBD1 or TRBD2 (5 bases each). This CDR3 has 16 amino acids. V lost 1 base and J lost 5, with 16 bases in between. CDR1 and CDR2 (germline): MDHEN, SYDVKM. CDR3 coding DNA: TGTGCCAGCAGTTTATTACAGGCCATGCGGGTAGATACGCAGTATTTT. It codes for CASSLLQAMRVDTQYF.

This chain connects TRBV14 to TRBJ2-3; 9 bases are a match to TRBD1. In germline, CDR1 is SGHDN, CDR2 FVKESK. The CDR3 runs 17 residues. V lost 4 bases, J lost 4 bases, and 12 bases stayed unmatched. CDR3 sequence: CASSLGPGTGRADTQYF. CDR3 coding DNA: TGTGCCAGCAGCCTTGGCCCCGGGACAGGGCGCGCAGATACGCAGTATTTT. Complete variable domain (other parts from reference TRBV14 and TRBJ2-3): EAGVTQFPSHSVIEKGQTVTLRCDPISGHDNLYWYRRVMGKEIKFLLHFVKESKQDESGMPNNRFLAERTGGTYSTLKVQPAELEDSGVYFCASSLGPGTGRADTQYFGPGTRLTVL.

CDR3 sequence reads: CASTPPSYNEQFF. In nucleotides, the CDR3 is TGTGCCAGCACCCCCCCCTCCTACAATGAGCAGTTCTTC. This chain joins TRBV6-1 and TRBJ2-1; no clear D. CDR3 length: 13 residues. The germline V gene encodes CDR1 MNHNS and CDR2 SASEGT. V was shortened by 7 bases and J by 0 bases, with 7 bases between the two germline ends.

V gene TRBV29-1 combines with J gene TRBJ1-1; no reliable D call. The germline V gene has CDR1 SQVTM and CDR2 ANQGSEA. The CDR3 is 13 amino acids. The germline V and J ends were trimmed by 4 bases and 6 bases, with 15 bases remaining between them. The CDR3 DNA sequence: TGCAGCGTTGTAGGAAGGATGCGGGCTGAAGCTTTCTTT. Its translation: CSVVGRMRAEAFF.

The genes are TRBV28 and TRBJ2-6; 7 nucleotides align to TRBD1. This CDR3 comprises 17 residues. The V gene end was trimmed by 5 bases and the J gene end by 3 bases; junction bases not matched to a gene: 10. Germline-derived CDR1 and CDR2 are MDHEN and SYDVKM. CDR3 in amino acids: CASSEDRRYLGANVLTF. The CDR3 DNA is TGTGCCAGCAGTGAGGACAGGCGCTATCTTGGGGCCAACGTCCTGACTTTC.

For this clone: Other DNA variants within this sample encode the same CDR3. The gene calls are TRBV30 and TRBJ2-4; D remains ambiguous. The CDR3 is made up of 14 amino acids. V dropped 2 bases and J dropped 4 bases, with 12 bases sitting between them. Germline V CDR1 and CDR2: GTSNPN, SVGIG (reference sequence). The CDR3 here is CAWSPSGLKNIQYF. DNA for the CDR3: TGTGCCTGGAGTCCCTCCGGGCTGAAAAACATTCAGTACTTC.

This clone was seen many times. The rearrangement links TRBV28 to TRBJ1-5; D perhaps matches TRBD1 (5 bases). The CDR3 contains 14 residues. Germline CDR1 is MDHEN and CDR2 is SYDVKM. Trimming left V 6 bases short and J 3 bases short, with 12 bases between. CDR3 sequence reads: CASRRTGFNQPQHF. Here the CDR3 DNA reads TGTGCCAGCAGGCGAACAGGCTTCAATCAGCCCCAGCATTTT.

The gene calls are TRBV4-3 and TRBJ1-2; D possibly corresponds to TRBD1 (5 bases). This CDR3 has 14 residues. Trimming took 3 bases from V and 2 from J, leaving 10 bases between them. Germline lookup yields CDR1 LGHNA and CDR2 YSLEER. The CDR3 DNA follows: TGCGCCAGCAGCCAGGAATCAGGGAACTATGGCTACACCTTC. Encoded protein: CASSQESGNYGYTF.

The chain joins TRBV15 to TRBJ2-5, with D tentatively TRBD2 (7 bases). Germline assignment: CDR1 LNHNV and CDR2 YYDKDF (reference sequence). Trimming took off 0 bases at V and 6 bases at J, with 29 bases between the two ends. The CDR3 spans 20 residues. The DNA for the CDR3 is TGTGCCACCAGCAGAGATCACGAGGGGGGGGACGGATCAGGGAGAAAGACCCAGTACTTC. Amino acid sequence: CATSRDHEGGDGSGRKTQYF.

A remark on this clone: Other nucleotide sequences from this sample produce the same CDR3. The chain carries TRBV5-1 and TRBJ2-7; 9 nucleotides match TRBD2. V shed 0 bases and J 0 bases; nucleotides not matched to a gene: 4. This CDR3 has 16 residues. Looked up from germline, CDR1 is SGHRS and CDR2 is YFSETQ. DNA for the CDR3: TGCGCCAGCAGCTTGGCTCCTAGCGGGGACTCCTACGAGCAGTACTTC. Protein: CASSLAPSGDSYEQYF.

The chain carries TRBV10-2 and TRBJ1-1; D gene unclear. V was trimmed by 6 bases and J by 0 bases, leaving 5 bases between them. CDR1 and CDR2 from the germline V gene are WSHSY and SAAADI. This CDR3 comprises 12 residues. CDR3 bases: TGCGCCAGCAGGAAAGTGAACACTGAAGCTTTCTTT. Its protein is CASRKVNTEAFF.

The V and J genes are TRBV28 and TRBJ2-1, with 7 bases that match TRBD2. Germline assignment: CDR1 MDHEN and CDR2 SYDVKM. The junction had 9 bases not matched to a gene; V was cut back by 6 bases and J by 4 bases. There are 15 residues in the CDR3. The chain's CDR3 is CASSRGLSLYNEQFF. In DNA form, the CDR3 reads TGTGCCAGCAGCCGGGGACTATCCCTATACAATGAGCAGTTCTTC.

This chain joins TRBV10-3 and TRBJ1-2; D is perhaps TRBD1 (5 bases). The V end lost 5 bases, the J end lost 0 bases, and 7 bases lay between the germline ends. This CDR3 contains 13 residues. Germline loops: CDR1 ENHRY, CDR2 SYGVKD. CDR3 sequence (DNA): TGTGCCATCAGTCAGGGTGCTAACTATGGCTACACCTTC. Residues: CAISQGANYGYTF.

The rearrangement uses TRBV29-1 and TRBJ2-5; the match to TRBD1 covers 7 bases. The ends lost 6 bases at V and 1 base at J; junction bases unmatched: 11. The CDR3 length is 15 residues. Per germline, CDR1 SQVTM and CDR2 ANQGSEA. CDR3 amino acids: CSVDKQGQLQETQYF. The CDR3 nucleotides are TGCAGCGTGGACAAACAGGGGCAACTCCAAGAGACCCAGTACTTC.

This clone was seen a single time. The rearrangement uses TRBV4-1 and TRBJ2-1, with a weak D call TRBD1 (6 bases). CDR1 MGHRA and CDR2 YSYEKL come from the germline V gene. The V end was cut by 1 base, the J end by 10 bases, with 20 bases between. The CDR3 extends over 16 amino acids. DNA for the CDR3: TGCGCCAGCAGCCAAGGCCCTCGGACAGCCCCGGGAGAGCAGTTCTTC. It is translated as CASSQGPRTAPGEQFF.

V usage is TRBV5-1 and J usage is TRBJ2-7, with TRBD1 matching 7 bases. The CDR3 length is 15 residues. CDR1 is SGHRS, CDR2 YFSETQ, per germline. With 0 bases clipped from V and 1 base from J, the junction kept 4 bases outside the gene matches. CDR3 sequence reads: CASSLEGTASYEQYF. The CDR3 DNA sequence: TGCGCCAGCAGCTTGGAAGGGACAGCATCCTACGAGCAGTACTTC.

The chain recombines TRBV5-8 with TRBJ2-5, with no clear D. CDR3 length: 14 residues. Germline V CDR1 and CDR2: SGHTS, YDEGEE. Trimming cost V 1 base and J 5 bases, with 12 bases left between them. The DNA of the CDR3 is TGTGCCAGCAGCTTGTTCGGCTCTCCGGAGACCCAGTACTTC. Translated: CASSLFGSPETQYF. Supplemented by reference TRBV5-8 and TRBJ2-5, the full variable domain reads EAGVTQSPTHLIKTRGQQATLRCSPISGHTSVYWYQQALGLGLQFLLWYDEGEERNRGNFPPRFSGRQFPNYSSELNVNALELEDSALYLCASSLFGSPETQYFGPGTRLLVL.

On this clone: The conserved phenylalanine or tryptophan is not found at the CDR3 terminus, so this likely reflects a read error. The chain uses TRBV19 and TRBJ2-7; TRBD2 matches 9 bases. The CDR3 has 15 residues. Germline assignment: CDR1 LNHDA and CDR2 SQIVND (reference sequence). The V and J ends lost 3 bases and 1 base, in that order; junction bases with no gene match: 4. The CDR3 DNA reads as TGTGCCAGTAGTATTTTAGCGGGAGAATCCTACGAGCAGTACTCC. Amino acid sequence: CASSILAGESYEQYS.

This clone was counted a single time. The chain links TRBV28 to TRBJ2-1; D is perhaps TRBD2 (6 bases). The CDR3 length is 15 residues. Trimming removed 5 bases at V and 3 bases at J, with 14 bases between. The germline CDR1 and CDR2 sequences are MDHEN and SYDVKM. CDR3 region: CASSEGTGYYNEQFF. DNA of the CDR3: TGTGCCAGCAGTGAGGGGACTGGATACTACAATGAGCAGTTCTTC.

J is TRBJ2-1 and V is TRBV6-1, with 9 positions matching TRBD2. This CDR3 is 16 amino acids long. Germline CDR1 is MNHNS and CDR2 is SASEGT. Germline trimming cut 3 bases from V and 4 bases from J; bases unmatched to any gene: 7. CDR3 sequence reads: CASSERWTSDYNEQFF. DNA for the CDR3: TGTGCCAGCAGTGAGCGCTGGACTAGCGATTACAATGAGCAGTTCTTC.

V is TRBV5-1 and J is TRBJ2-1, with 11 positions matching TRBD2. The CDR3 is 16 amino acids. V shed 2 bases, J shed 6 bases, and the junction held 7 bases outside the gene matches. Germline V gives CDR1 SGHRS, CDR2 YFSETQ. The CDR3 spells CASSFGGTSGLNEQFF. The CDR3, as DNA: TGCGCCAGCAGCTTTGGGGGGACTAGCGGACTCAATGAGCAGTTCTTC.

With respect to this clone: Other DNA variants within this sample encode the same CDR3. V usage is TRBV5-1 and J usage is TRBJ2-1; 9 nucleotides align to TRBD2. J lost 3 bases, V lost 0 bases, and 1 base had no gene match. The CDR3 is 15 amino acids. The V gene's germline CDR1 is SGHRS and CDR2 YFSETQ. The CDR3 DNA reads TGCGCCAGCAGCTTGGGACTAGCGGACTACAATGAGCAGTTCTTC. Its translation: CASSLGLADYNEQFF.